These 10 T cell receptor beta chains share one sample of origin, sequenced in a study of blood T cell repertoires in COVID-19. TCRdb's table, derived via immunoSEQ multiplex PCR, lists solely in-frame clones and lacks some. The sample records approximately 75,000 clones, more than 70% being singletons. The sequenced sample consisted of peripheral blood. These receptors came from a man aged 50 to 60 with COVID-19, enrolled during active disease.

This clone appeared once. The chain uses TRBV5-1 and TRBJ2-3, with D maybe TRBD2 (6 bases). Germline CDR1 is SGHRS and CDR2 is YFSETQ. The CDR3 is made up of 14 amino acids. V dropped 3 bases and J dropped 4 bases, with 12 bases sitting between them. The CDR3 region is CASSSSTGADTQYF. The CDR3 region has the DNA TGCGCCAGCAGCTCTAGTACGGGGGCAGATACGCAGTATTTT.

The CDR3 nucleotides are TGCGCCAGCAGCCCTTCATTGGTAGACACCACTGAAGCTTTCTTT. Translated: CASSPSLVDTTEAFF. The chain couples TRBV5-1 to TRBJ1-1; D ambiguous. Trimming cost V 4 bases and J 4 bases, with 17 bases left between them. This CDR3 is built from 15 residues. The germline gives CDR1 SGHRS, CDR2 YFSETQ.

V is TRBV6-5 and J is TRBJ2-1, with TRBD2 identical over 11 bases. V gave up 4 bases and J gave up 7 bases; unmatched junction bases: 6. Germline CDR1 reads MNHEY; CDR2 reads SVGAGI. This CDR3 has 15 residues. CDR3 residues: CASSSTSGTSNEQFF. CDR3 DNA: TGTGCCAGCAGTTCGACTAGCGGGACGTCAAATGAGCAGTTCTTC.

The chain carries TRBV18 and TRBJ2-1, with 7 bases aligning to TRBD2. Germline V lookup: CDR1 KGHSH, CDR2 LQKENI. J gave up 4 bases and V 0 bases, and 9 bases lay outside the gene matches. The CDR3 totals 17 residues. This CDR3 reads CASSPPTSSVLYNEQFF. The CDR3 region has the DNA TGTGCCAGCTCACCACCGACTAGCTCCGTCCTTTACAATGAGCAGTTCTTC. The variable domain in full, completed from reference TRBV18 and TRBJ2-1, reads NAGVMQNPRHLVRRRGQEARLRCSPMKGHSHVYWYRQLPEEGLKFMVYLQKENIIDESGMPKERFSAEFPKEGPSILRIQQVVRGDSAAYFCASSPPTSSVLYNEQFFGPGTRLTVL.

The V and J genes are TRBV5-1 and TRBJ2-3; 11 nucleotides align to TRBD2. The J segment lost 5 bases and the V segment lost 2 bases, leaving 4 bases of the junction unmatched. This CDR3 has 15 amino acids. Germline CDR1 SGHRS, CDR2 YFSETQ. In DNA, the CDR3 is TGCGCCAGCAGCTTACTAGCGGGAGTGCAAGATACGCAGTATTTT. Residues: CASSLLAGVQDTQYF.

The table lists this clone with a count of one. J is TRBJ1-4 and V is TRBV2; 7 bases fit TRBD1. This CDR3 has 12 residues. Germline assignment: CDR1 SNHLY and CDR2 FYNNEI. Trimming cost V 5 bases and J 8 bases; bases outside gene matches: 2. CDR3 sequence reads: CASSSDREKLFF. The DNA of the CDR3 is TGTGCCAGCAGTTCGGACAGGGAAAAACTGTTTTTT.

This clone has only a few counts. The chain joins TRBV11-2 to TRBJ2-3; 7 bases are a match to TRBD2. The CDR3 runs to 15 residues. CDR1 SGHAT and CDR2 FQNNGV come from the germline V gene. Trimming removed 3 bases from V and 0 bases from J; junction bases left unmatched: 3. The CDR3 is CASSFGGSSTDTQYF. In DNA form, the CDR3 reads TGTGCCAGCAGCTTTGGCGGGAGCAGCACAGATACGCAGTATTTT.

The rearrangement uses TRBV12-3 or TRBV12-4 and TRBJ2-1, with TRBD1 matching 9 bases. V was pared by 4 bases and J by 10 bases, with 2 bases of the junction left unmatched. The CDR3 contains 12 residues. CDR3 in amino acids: CASSWTGDEQFF. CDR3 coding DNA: TGTGCCAGCAGTTGGACAGGGGACGAGCAGTTCTTC.

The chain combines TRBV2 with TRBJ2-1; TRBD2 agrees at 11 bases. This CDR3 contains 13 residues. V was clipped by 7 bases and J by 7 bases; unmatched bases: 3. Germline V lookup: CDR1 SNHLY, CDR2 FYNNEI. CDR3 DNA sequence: TGTGCCAGCAAACTAGCGGGAGTTAATGAGCAGTTCTTC. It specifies CASKLAGVNEQFF.

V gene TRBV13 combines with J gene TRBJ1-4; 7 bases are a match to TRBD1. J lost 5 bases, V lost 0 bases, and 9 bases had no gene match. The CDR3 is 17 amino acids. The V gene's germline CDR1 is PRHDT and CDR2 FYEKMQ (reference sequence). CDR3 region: CASSLGVPGTVNEKLFF. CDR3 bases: TGTGCCAGCAGCTTAGGGGTCCCCGGGACAGTAAATGAAAAACTGTTTTTT.